Listed here is a single T cell receptor beta chain. These data are taken from a study of blood T cell repertoires in COVID-19. Background on the study: PBMCs, B-cell-depleted T cells, or T cells were the source of the cDNA or gDNA that made up the material.

In the source study's methods: Reference gene primer amplification gave estimated nucleated cell counts. Sequencing was performed with immunoSEQ multiplex PCR; in TCRdb, only in-frame clones are kept and a portion is missing. V and J calls plus clone size are reproduced from that table; the DNA served to infer D and trimming. The table shows 350,000 or so clones, with 89% occurring only once. The junction had 7 bases not matched to a gene; V was cut back by 7 bases and J by 2 bases. Germline values: CDR1 SNHLY, CDR2 FYNNEI. The CDR3 has 14 amino acids. This receptor was identified in a woman aged 60-75 years with COVID-19, enrolled during active disease. The sequencing input was peripheral blood. The rearrangement uses TRBV2 and TRBJ1-1; 7 bases match TRBD1. The DNA of the CDR3 is TGTGCCAGCATTGGACAGGTTACTAACACTGAAGCTTTCTTT. Its translation: CASIGQVTNTEAFF. Together with reference TRBV2 and TRBJ1-1, the CDR3 gives the full variable domain: EPEVTQTPSHQVTQMGQEVILRCVPISNHLYFYWYRQILGQKVEFLVSFYNNEISEKSEIFDDQFSVERPDGSNFTLKIRSTKLEDSAMYFCASIGQVTNTEAFFGQGTRLTVV.